Listed below are T cell receptor beta chains from one sample, sequenced in a study of regulatory T cells in long-lasting Graves disease. TCRdb re-analysed the multiplex PCR reads in MiXCR, keeping a single row per CDR3 protein. The sample carries 250,000 or so distinct CDR3 sequences, more than 15% recorded once. These same records also appear under a second study, on T cells in Graves' hyperthyroidism and ophthalmopathy.

The source was peripheral blood mononuclear cells (PBMCs), collected at new diagnosis, from a patient treated with antithyroid drugs. These receptors all stem from a woman aged 30 to 39 with Graves disease. CDR3s include the opening cysteine and the closing phenylalanine or tryptophan. The D gene is left open where the match is weak.

j_call	v_call	d_call	cdr3_aa
TRBJ2-1	TRBV11-2	-	CASSPVHSLGEQFF
TRBJ2-7	TRBV19	-	CASMGDSYEQYF
TRBJ2-5	TRBV12-3/TRBV12-4	TRBD1	CASSLRQGKTQYF
TRBJ2-1	TRBV2	TRBD2	CASRGTSGDGSYNEQFF
TRBJ2-7	TRBV6-1	-	CASSAIWTSTYEQYF
TRBJ2-1	TRBV4-2	TRBD2	CASSPGTSGGKSYNEQFF
TRBJ2-7	TRBV12-3/TRBV12-4	-	CASSPRQGNYEQYF
TRBJ1-2	TRBV19	-	CASRGEGYTF
TRBJ1-2	TRBV6-1	TRBD1	CASSSGQGAGGYTF
TRBJ2-3	TRBV7-2	-	CASSSPGSDTDTQYF
TRBJ1-1	TRBV3-1	-	CASSQEKWEITEAFF
TRBJ2-5	TRBV10-1	-	CASSDGGGLGRETQYF
TRBJ2-3	TRBV5-1	TRBD1	CASSLPGTGGITDTQYF
TRBJ1-2	TRBV7-2	-	CASSFRNGYTF
TRBJ1-2	TRBV9	-	CASSVDGRADGYTF